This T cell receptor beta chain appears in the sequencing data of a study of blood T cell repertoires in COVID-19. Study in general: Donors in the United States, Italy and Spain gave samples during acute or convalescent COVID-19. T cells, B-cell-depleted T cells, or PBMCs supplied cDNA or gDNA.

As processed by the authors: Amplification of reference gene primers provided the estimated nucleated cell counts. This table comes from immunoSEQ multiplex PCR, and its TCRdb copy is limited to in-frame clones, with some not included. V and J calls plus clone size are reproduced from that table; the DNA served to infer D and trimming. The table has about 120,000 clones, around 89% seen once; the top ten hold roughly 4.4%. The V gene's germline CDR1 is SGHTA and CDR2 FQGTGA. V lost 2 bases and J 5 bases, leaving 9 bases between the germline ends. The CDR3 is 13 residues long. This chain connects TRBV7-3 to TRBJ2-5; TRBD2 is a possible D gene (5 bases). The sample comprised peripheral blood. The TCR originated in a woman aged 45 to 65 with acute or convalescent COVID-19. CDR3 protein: CASSLGRGETQYF. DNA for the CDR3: TGTGCCAGCAGCTTAGGGCGCGGGGAGACCCAGTACTTC.